Listed here are 29 T cell receptor beta chains from one sample, sequenced in a study of blood T cells in healthy people across ages. It was with a sample-barcoded 5' primer and a J-beta primer mix that a second PCR of roughly 7 to 12 cycles was run. TCRdb re-derived calls from the 5' RACE reads in MiXCR, one entry per CDR3 protein. This sample has approximately 770,000 distinct CDR3 sequences, with 58% found just once. The specimen sequenced was blood. These receptors all come from a man aged 25 to 40 in good health.

In DNA form, the CDR3 reads TGCAGTGTCCCGTCCGTGAACACTGAAGCTTTCTTT. Translating it yields CSVPSVNTEAFF. The rearrangement links TRBV20-1 to TRBJ1-1; D is undetermined. In germline, CDR1 is DFQATT, CDR2 SNEGSKA (reference sequence). The germline V and J ends were trimmed by 7 bases and 0 bases, with 9 bases remaining between them. CDR3 length equals 12 residues.

The chain's CDR3 is CASKETGPSTEQFF. CDR3 coding DNA: TGTGCCAGCAAAGAGACGGGCCCTTCAACTGAGCAGTTCTTC. The chain joins TRBV6-1 to TRBJ2-1; D unresolved. This CDR3 has 14 amino acids. The germline CDR1 and CDR2 sequences are MNHNS and SASEGT. V was shortened by 7 bases and J by 9 bases, with 19 bases between the two germline ends.

This clonotype was seen only a few times. The chain combines TRBV2 with TRBJ2-3, with 7 bases lining up with TRBD1. Trimming removed 6 bases from V and 2 bases from J; junction bases left unmatched: 5. This CDR3 has 14 residues. Germline V gene lookup returns CDR1 SNHLY and CDR2 FYNNEI. The CDR3 DNA is TGTGCCAGCAGGGAACAGGGGCTCACAGATACGCAGTATTTT. It codes for CASREQGLTDTQYF.

The chain recombines TRBV9 with TRBJ2-7, with D maybe TRBD1 (6 bases). The CDR3 is made up of 13 amino acids. The V end was cut by 2 bases, the J end by 5 bases, with 11 bases between. Germline V gene data show CDR1 as SGDLS and CDR2 as YYNGEE. CDR3 nucleotides: TGTGCCAGCAGCGTCACAGGGTTTGACGAGCAGTACTTC. Protein product: CASSVTGFDEQYF.

A few counts support this clonotype. The V gene is TRBV4-3, the J gene TRBJ2-7, with TRBD1 identical over 8 bases. Germline V lookup: CDR1 LGHNA, CDR2 YSLEER. With V trimmed by 3 bases and J by 2 bases, 6 bases remained unmatched. This CDR3 is 15 amino acids long. This chain's CDR3 is CASSQYRGSPYEQYF. The CDR3 nucleotides read TGCGCCAGCAGCCAGTACAGGGGGAGCCCCTACGAGCAGTACTTC.

The rearrangement joins TRBV3-1 to TRBJ1-6, with D unresolved. V lost 2 bases, J lost 0 bases, and 8 bases lay in between. The CDR3 is made up of 16 amino acids. Per the germline V gene, CDR1 is LGHDT and CDR2 is YNNKEL (reference sequence). The CDR3 loop reads CASSQSQNSYNSPLHF. Here the CDR3 DNA reads TGTGCCAGCAGCCAATCTCAGAACTCCTATAATTCACCCCTCCACTTT.

This clonotype was detected only a few times. The chain uses TRBV5-1 and TRBJ2-7; TRBD1 might be the D (5 bases). The germline CDR1 and CDR2 sequences are SGHRS and YFSETQ. The CDR3 sequence is 15 residues long. Trimming took 2 bases from V and 2 from J, leaving 14 bases between them. Written as DNA, the CDR3 is TGCGCCAGCAGCTTACGACCTAGGGGTACCTACGAGCAGTACTTC. This gives the protein CASSLRPRGTYEQYF.

The chain uses TRBV5-1 and TRBJ2-7, with D perhaps given as TRBD1 or TRBD2 (6 bases each). Germline-derived CDR1 and CDR2 are SGHRS and YFSETQ. The CDR3 spans 14 residues. Between the trimmed V and J ends, which lost 3 bases and 4 bases, there was a span of 14 bases. CDR3 loop: CASSSDSRGYEQYF. CDR3 DNA: TGCGCCAGCAGCTCGGACAGCCGGGGGTACGAGCAGTACTTC.

This rearrangement joins TRBV21-1 to TRBJ2-7; the table's D call, TRBD2, was not checked against the DNA. Gene TRBJ2-5 matches the end of the DNA better, so the J call may be wrong. TRBV21-1 is termed a pseudogene. This CDR3 has 16 amino acids. In nucleotides, the CDR3 is TGTGCCAGCAGCAAGGCCCGGGGACTAGAGAAGCGGACCCAGTACTTC. Its protein product is CASSKARGLEKRTQYF.

This clonotype was observed a handful of times. The chain links TRBV2 to TRBJ1-2; D is unresolved. Germline values: CDR1 SNHLY, CDR2 FYNNEI. There are 14 residues in the CDR3. V was pared by 2 bases and J by 4 bases, with 11 bases between. This CDR3 reads CASSEKPSAYGYTF. CDR3 nucleotides: TGTGCCAGCAGTGAAAAGCCTAGCGCCTATGGCTACACCTTC.

The chain carries TRBV7-8 and TRBJ2-2; TRBD2 matches 7 bases. CDR3 length equals 15 residues. CDR1 is SGHVS and CDR2 is FQNEAQ in the germline V gene. V shed 0 bases, J shed 4 bases, and the junction held 2 bases outside the gene matches. The CDR3, as DNA: TGTGCCAGCAGCTTAGCGAAGCGGGGCACCGGGGAGCTGTTTTTT. Translated, it gives CASSLAKRGTGELFF.

The V call is TRBV20-1, the J call TRBJ2-4, with a possible D match to TRBD1 (5 bases). Per the germline V gene, CDR1 is DFQATT and CDR2 is SNEGSKA (reference sequence). V lost 7 bases and J 3 bases, leaving 7 bases between the germline ends. This CDR3 is 11 amino acids long. The DNA of the CDR3 is TGCAGTGGACAGTTCAAAAACATTCAGTACTTC. It yields the protein CSGQFKNIQYF.

The genes are TRBV27 and TRBJ2-7; no reliable D call. This CDR3 comprises 13 residues. The V gene's germline CDR1 is MNHEY and CDR2 SMNVEV (reference sequence). Trimming removed 4 bases at V and 4 bases at J, with 11 bases between. The CDR3 DNA reads as TGTGCCAGCAGTTACGACAAAGAATACGAGCAGTACTTC. Translation gives CASSYDKEYEQYF.

This clonotype came up many times. The chain has TRBV15 and TRBJ2-1, with D possibly TRBD2 on 6 matching bases. The V gene lost 0 bases and the J gene lost 2 bases, with 11 bases spanning the gap. The CDR3 has 16 amino acids. Germline V gene lookup returns CDR1 LNHNV and CDR2 YYDKDF (reference sequence). The CDR3 region is CATSREGLEAYNEQFF. The CDR3 DNA is TGTGCCACCAGCAGAGAGGGACTGGAGGCCTACAATGAGCAGTTCTTC. Full variable domain (remainder filled in from reference TRBV15 and TRBJ2-1): DAMVIQNPRYQVTQFGKPVTLSCSQTLNHNVMYWYQQKSSQAPKLLFHYYDKDFNNEADTPDNFQSRRPNTSFCFLDIRSPGLGDTAMYLCATSREGLEAYNEQFFGPGTRLTVL.

In its sample, this clonotype was seen once. The V call is TRBV30, the J call TRBJ2-7; 8 bases line up with TRBD2. The length of the CDR3 is 16 residues. Germline trimming cut 3 bases from V and 0 bases from J; bases unmatched to any gene: 10. CDR1 and CDR2 from the germline V gene are GTSNPN and SVGIG (reference sequence). CDR3 amino acids: CAWSPLTSGGSYEQYF. In nucleotides, the CDR3 is TGTGCCTGGAGCCCTCTCACTAGCGGCGGCTCCTACGAGCAGTACTTC.

This sequence joins TRBV11-2 and TRBJ2-4; 9 nucleotides agree with TRBD1. Germline loops: CDR1 SGHAT, CDR2 FQNNGV. Unmatched junction bases numbered 13, after V lost 3 bases and J lost 13 bases. CDR3 length: 15 residues. CDR3 residues: CASSFGTGNGNEQYF. The DNA of the CDR3 is TGTGCCAGCAGCTTCGGGACAGGGAACGGGAATGAGCAGTACTTC.

This chain joins TRBV28 and TRBJ2-7; no clear D gene. V was clipped by 5 bases and J by 2 bases, with 22 bases between them. CDR3 length: 17 amino acids. Germline V CDR1 and CDR2: MDHEN, SYDVKM. CDR3: CASSAPDSSKVTYEQYF. The CDR3 nucleotides are TGTGCCAGCAGTGCCCCCGATTCCTCTAAAGTAACCTACGAGCAGTACTTC.

This clonotype has only a few counts. The chain has TRBV28 and TRBJ1-2, with D hard to call. The CDR3 has 12 amino acids. Germline assignment: CDR1 MDHEN and CDR2 SYDVKM. Trimming took 5 bases from V and 4 from J, leaving 8 bases between them. The CDR3 coding sequence is TGTGCCAGCAGTAACCGTGGCTATGGCTACACCTTC. Its translation: CASSNRGYGYTF.

In this sample, this clonotype turned up a few times. The chain recombines TRBV29-1 with TRBJ1-5; 9 bases are shared with TRBD1. Germline V gives CDR1 SQVTM, CDR2 ANQGSEA. The V and J ends lost 8 bases and 2 bases, in that order; junction bases with no gene match: 4. The length of the CDR3 is 13 residues. This CDR3 is CSTRTGGNQPQHF. The CDR3 nucleotides read TGCAGCACCAGGACAGGGGGCAATCAGCCCCAGCATTTT.

The chain carries TRBV20-1 and TRBJ2-4; D might be TRBD2 (6 bases). The CDR3 totals 16 residues. The germline V gene has CDR1 DFQATT and CDR2 SNEGSKA (reference sequence). V was cut by 2 bases and J by 0 bases, with 14 bases left in between. CDR3 region: CSARPGGILAKNIQYF. The DNA of the CDR3 is TGCAGTGCTAGACCCGGGGGAATACTAGCCAAAAACATTCAGTACTTC.

The rearrangement links TRBV7-3 to TRBJ2-3; TRBD1 aligns across 7 bases. J was trimmed by 12 bases and V by 2 bases; bases with no gene match: 8. Looked up from germline, CDR1 is SGHTA and CDR2 is FQGTGA. CDR3 length: 13 amino acids. The chain's CDR3 is CASSLSRQGLQYF. CDR3 DNA: TGTGCCAGCAGCTTATCCCGACAGGGTTTACAGTATTTT.

This clonotype came up a few times. This chain joins TRBV10-3 and TRBJ2-1; D not resolved. V gave up 0 bases and J gave up 11 bases, with 8 bases separating them. CDR1 is ENHRY, CDR2 SYGVKD, per germline. This CDR3 spans 12 amino acids. The CDR3 DNA reads TGTGCCATCAGTGAGTCGGGCAGCAAGCAGTTCTTC. Encoded protein: CAISESGSKQFF.

The genes are TRBV15 and TRBJ2-1; a weak D match, TRBD2 (5 bases). The CDR3 runs 15 residues. V lost 3 bases, J lost 4 bases, and 13 bases lay in between. The germline V gene encodes CDR1 LNHNV and CDR2 YYDKDF (reference sequence). In nucleotides, the CDR3 is TGTGCCACCAGCAGGCCGAGGGAATCTTACAATGAGCAGTTCTTC. Protein sequence: CATSRPRESYNEQFF.

The CDR3 region is CASSYSILQSQETQYF. In nucleotides, the CDR3 is TGTGCCAGCAGTTACTCTATACTCCAATCCCAAGAGACCCAGTACTTC. The J gene is TRBJ2-5, the V gene TRBV6-5, with D unclear. Germline lookup yields CDR1 MNHEY and CDR2 SVGAGI. V was cut by 0 bases and J by 1 base, with 12 bases left in between. CDR3 size: 16 residues.

In its sample, this clonotype was seen a few times. The J gene is TRBJ2-1, the V gene TRBV6-5, with a weak D call TRBD1 (6 bases). The germline gives CDR1 MNHEY, CDR2 SVGAGI. Trimming left V 7 bases short and J 1 base short, with 17 bases between. This CDR3 spans 16 amino acids. CDR3 residues: CASTGEPRGSYNEQFF. The CDR3 coding sequence is TGTGCCAGCACTGGGGAACCCAGGGGTTCCTACAATGAGCAGTTCTTC.

V is TRBV7-2 and J is TRBJ1-4; 9 bases are shared with TRBD1. This CDR3 region has 13 residues. V lost 5 bases, J lost 7 bases, and 2 bases stayed unmatched. Germline-derived CDR1 and CDR2 are SGHTA and FQGNSA. CDR3 protein: CASSGQGSEKLFF. CDR3 sequence (DNA): TGTGCCAGCAGCGGACAGGGGAGTGAAAAACTGTTTTTT.

The chain combines TRBV9 with TRBJ1-2; a weak D match, TRBD1 (6 bases). Per germline, CDR1 SGDLS and CDR2 YYNGEE. V was cut by 4 bases and J by 5 bases, with 18 bases left in between. CDR3 length equals 15 residues. The CDR3 spells CASSPTGTKKYGYTF. The CDR3 DNA reads TGTGCCAGCAGCCCCACCGGGACAAAGAAATATGGCTACACCTTC.

This clonotype showed up just a few times. The chain combines TRBV6-2 or TRBV6-3 with TRBJ1-1; a possible D gene is TRBD1 (5 bases). The ends were cut back, 10 bases at V and 4 bases at J, with 16 bases in the middle. In germline, CDR1 is MNHEY, CDR2 SVGEGT. The length of the CDR3 is 13 residues. CDR3 bases: TGTGCCACTTCCCGGGACTGGGTCACTGAAGCTTTCTTT. Its protein product is CATSRDWVTEAFF.

The V call is TRBV7-2, the J call TRBJ2-3; TRBD2 might be the D (5 bases). The CDR3 spans 15 residues. Germline CDR1 reads SGHTA; CDR2 reads FQGNSA. The V gene lost 5 bases and the J gene lost 4 bases, with 16 bases spanning the gap. The CDR3 region is CASSPLADGADTQYF. Written as DNA, the CDR3 is TGTGCCAGCAGCCCTCTAGCAGACGGGGCAGATACGCAGTATTTT. The full variable domain, its missing parts supplied by reference TRBV7-2 and TRBJ2-3, is GAGVSQSPSNKVTEKGKDVELRCDPISGHTALYWYRQSLGQGLEFLIYFQGNSAPDKSGLPSDRFSAERTGGSVSTLTIQRTQQEDSAVYLCASSPLADGADTQYFGPGTRLTVL.